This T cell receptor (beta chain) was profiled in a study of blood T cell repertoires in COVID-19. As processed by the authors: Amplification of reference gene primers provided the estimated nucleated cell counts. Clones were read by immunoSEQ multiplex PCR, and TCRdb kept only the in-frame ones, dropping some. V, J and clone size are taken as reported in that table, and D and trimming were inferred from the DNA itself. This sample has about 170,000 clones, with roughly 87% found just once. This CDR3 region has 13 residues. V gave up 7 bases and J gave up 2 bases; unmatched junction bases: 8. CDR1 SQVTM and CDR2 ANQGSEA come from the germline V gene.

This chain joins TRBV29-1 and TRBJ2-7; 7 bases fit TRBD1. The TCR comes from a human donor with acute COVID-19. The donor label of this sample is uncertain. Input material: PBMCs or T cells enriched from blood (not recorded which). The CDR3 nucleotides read TGCAGCGCCTGGACAGGTACCCCCTACGAGCAGTACTTC. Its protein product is CSAWTGTPYEQYF.